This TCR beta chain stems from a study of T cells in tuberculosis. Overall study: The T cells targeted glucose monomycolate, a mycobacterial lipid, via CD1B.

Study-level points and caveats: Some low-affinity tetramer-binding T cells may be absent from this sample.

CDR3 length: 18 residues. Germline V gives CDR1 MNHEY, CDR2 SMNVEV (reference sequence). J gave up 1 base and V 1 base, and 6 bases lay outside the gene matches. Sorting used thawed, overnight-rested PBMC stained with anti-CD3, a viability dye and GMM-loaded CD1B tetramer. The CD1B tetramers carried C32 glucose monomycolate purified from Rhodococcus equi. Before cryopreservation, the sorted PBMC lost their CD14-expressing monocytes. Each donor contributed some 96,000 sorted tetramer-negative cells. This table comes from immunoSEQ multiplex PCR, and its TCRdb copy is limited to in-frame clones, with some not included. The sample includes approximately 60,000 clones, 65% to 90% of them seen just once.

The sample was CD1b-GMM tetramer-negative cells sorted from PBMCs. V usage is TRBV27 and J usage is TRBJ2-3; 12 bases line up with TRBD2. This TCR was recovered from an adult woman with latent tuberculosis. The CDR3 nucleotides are TGTGCCAGCAGTTTATTGACTAGCGGGAGCTCCCGCACAGATACGCAGTATTTT. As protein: CASSLLTSGSSRTDTQYF.